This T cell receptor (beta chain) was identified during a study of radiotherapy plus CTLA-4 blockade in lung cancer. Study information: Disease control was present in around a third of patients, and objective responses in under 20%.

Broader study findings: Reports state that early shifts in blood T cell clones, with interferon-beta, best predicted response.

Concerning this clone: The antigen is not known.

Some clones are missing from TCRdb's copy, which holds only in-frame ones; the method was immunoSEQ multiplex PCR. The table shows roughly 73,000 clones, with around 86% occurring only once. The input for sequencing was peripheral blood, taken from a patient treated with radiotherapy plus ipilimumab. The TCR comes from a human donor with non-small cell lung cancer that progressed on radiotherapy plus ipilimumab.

The CDR3 is CASSFRQGATDTQYF. The CDR3 DNA reads TGTGCCAGCAGCTTTAGGCAGGGGGCCACAGATACGCAGTATTTT. V and J are TRBV5-4 and TRBJ2-3, with TRBD1 matching 8 bases. After removal of 2 bases from V and 2 bases from J, the junction contained 4 bases not matched to a gene. Germline V gene data show CDR1 as SGHNT and CDR2 as YYREEE (reference sequence). The CDR3 length is 15 residues.